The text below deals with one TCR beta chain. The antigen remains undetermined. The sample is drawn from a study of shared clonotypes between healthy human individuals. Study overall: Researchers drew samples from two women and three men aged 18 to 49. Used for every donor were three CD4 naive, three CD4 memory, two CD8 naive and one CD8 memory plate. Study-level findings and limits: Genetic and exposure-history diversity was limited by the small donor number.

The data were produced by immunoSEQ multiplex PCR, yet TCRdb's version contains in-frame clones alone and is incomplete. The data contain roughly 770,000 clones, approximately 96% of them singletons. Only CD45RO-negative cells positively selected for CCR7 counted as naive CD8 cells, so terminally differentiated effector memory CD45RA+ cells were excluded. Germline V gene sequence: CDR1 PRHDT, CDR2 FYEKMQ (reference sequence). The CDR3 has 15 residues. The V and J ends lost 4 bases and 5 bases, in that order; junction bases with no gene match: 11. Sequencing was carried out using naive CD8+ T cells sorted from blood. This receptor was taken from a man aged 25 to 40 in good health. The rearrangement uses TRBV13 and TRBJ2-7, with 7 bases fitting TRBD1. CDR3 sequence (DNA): TGTGCCAGCAGCTCCTCAACAGGGGATGTCCACGAGCAGTACTTC. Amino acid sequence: CASSSSTGDVHEQYF. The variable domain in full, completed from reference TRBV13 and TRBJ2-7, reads AAGVIQSPRHLIKEKRETATLKCYPIPRHDTVYWYQQGPGQDPQFLISFYEKMQSDKGSIPDRFSAQQFSDYHSELNMSSLELGDSALYFCASSSSTGDVHEQYFGPGTRLTVT.